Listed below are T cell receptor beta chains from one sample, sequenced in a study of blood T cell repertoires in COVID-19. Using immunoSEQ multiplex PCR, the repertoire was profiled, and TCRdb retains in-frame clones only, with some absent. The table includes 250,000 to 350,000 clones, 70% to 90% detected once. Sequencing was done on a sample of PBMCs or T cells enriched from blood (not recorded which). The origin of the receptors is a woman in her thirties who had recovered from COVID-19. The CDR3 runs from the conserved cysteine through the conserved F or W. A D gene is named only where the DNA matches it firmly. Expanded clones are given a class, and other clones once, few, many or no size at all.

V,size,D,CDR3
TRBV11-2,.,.,CASSLDSGSSYNSPLHF
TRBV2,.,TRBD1,CASRVDRADEAFF
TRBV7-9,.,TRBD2,CASSFFLAGVGTDTQYF
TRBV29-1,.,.,CSVAGGYQETQYF
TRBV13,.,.,CASSFYRVDEQYF
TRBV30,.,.,CAWSPIGGLNTIYF
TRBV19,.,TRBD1,CASSIITGQPYEQYF
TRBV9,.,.,CASSPYSSGNTEAFF
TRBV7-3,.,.,CASSRGTSSNSPLHF
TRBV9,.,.,CASSSSRRAGYTF
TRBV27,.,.,CASSFSGLRDYGYTF
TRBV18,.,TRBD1,CASSGTGGNQPQHF
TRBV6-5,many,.,CASSSQPGNYGYTF
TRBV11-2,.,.,CASTQNRQRTGEQYF
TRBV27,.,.,CASSLFGGGTGELFF
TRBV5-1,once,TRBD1,CASSPRDRRNTEAFF
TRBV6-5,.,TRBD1,CASSYMQGGLRGYTF
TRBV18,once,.,CASSPLQGFNEKLFF
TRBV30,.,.,CAWIRKDGSGYTF
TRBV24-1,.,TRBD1,CATSDFGRGPANYGYTF
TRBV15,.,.,CATSTGGHEETQYF
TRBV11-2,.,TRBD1,CASSRDRQSGTQYF
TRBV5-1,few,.,CASSLGPAGDQPQHF
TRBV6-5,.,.,CASSYGRDYGYTF
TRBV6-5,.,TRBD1,CASSYSRQGGVYGYTF
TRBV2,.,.,CASSEGRVDGYTF
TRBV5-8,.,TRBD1,CASSWGTDSYNEQFF
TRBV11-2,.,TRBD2,CASSLVRTSGQLYEQYF
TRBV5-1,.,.,CASSLGGQKHYGYTF
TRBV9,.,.,CASSVGAGAGELFF
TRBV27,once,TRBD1,CASRGRTGALSSYNSPLHF
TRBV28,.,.,CASSLGGRETQYF
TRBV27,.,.,CASSLRPRLPYEQYF
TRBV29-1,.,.,CSVKTGSNEKLFF
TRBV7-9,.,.,CASSLSFGGEKLFF
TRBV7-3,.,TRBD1,CASRDRAGELFF
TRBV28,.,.,CAINGGHPSYEQYF
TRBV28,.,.,CASSWRMRAQTNYGYTF
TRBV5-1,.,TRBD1,CASSLVGQGLTEAFF
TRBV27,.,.,CASSPPGLGMHTEAFF
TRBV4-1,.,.,CASSQGSTNSYEQYF
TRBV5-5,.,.,CASTPSPTPGEETQYF
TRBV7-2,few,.,CASSLTADFFNQPQHF
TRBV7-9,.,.,CASSSRDSQETQYF
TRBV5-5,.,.,CASSLAGQMYEQYF
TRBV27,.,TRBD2,CASSPRTSGRNNEQFF
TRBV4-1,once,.,CASSQLGTQSGQYF
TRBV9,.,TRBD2,CASSTGLAEYTDTQYF
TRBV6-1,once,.,CASSEIGGSYNSPLHF
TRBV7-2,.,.,CASSLGAGDGYTF
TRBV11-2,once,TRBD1,CASSHRGWNTEAFF
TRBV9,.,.,CASSVARSGGNTEAFF
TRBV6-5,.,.,CASSYSGERTEAFF
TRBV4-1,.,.,CASSQALVRKQENYGYTF
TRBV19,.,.,CATKPGDYSNQPQHF
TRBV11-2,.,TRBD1,CASSFAGQGRFNEQFF
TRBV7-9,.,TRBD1,CASSSKGANTEAFF
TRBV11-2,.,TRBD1,CASSLRTGPSTDTQYF
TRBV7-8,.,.,CASSLGREVYGYTF
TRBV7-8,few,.,CASSLARVGNQPQHF